This TCR beta chain was captured by sequencing in a study of T cells in Graves' hyperthyroidism and ophthalmopathy. Source material for PBMCs was roughly 10 ml fresh peripheral blood. The TCR beta CDR3 regions underwent amplification using RNA transcripts as the source. The HTBI primer set drove a first-round RT-PCR of the TCR CDR3. Using its own MiXCR run on the multiplex PCR reads, TCRdb lists one record per CDR3 protein. The sample yields a few hundred thousand distinct CDR3 sequences, just under 25% seen once. Germline V gene lookup returns CDR1 SGHKS and CDR2 YYEKEE (reference sequence). The V gene lost 1 base and the J gene lost 7 bases, with 9 bases spanning the gap. The CDR3 spans 14 residues.

Sequencing was done on a sample of blood. The TCR originated in a man between 50 and 59 years old with Graves' hyperthyroidism. This chain connects TRBV5-5 to TRBJ1-6, with a weak D call TRBD1 (5 bases). This CDR3 reads CASSLNRNNSPLHF. DNA of the CDR3: TGTGCCAGCAGCTTGAACAGGAACAATTCACCCCTCCACTTT.